These 23 T cell receptor beta chains originate from one sample sequenced in a study of T cell repertoires in cytomegalovirus infection. TCRdb reanalysed the reads using MiXCR and keeps one entry per CDR3 protein. The sample contains roughly 990,000 distinct CDR3 sequences, approximately 31% of which appear only once. No cognate antigen is known for these TCRs. This specimen consisted of cultured CD8+ T cells from PBMCs, obtained from culture after CMV antigen stimulation. These receptors were taken from a human donor in good health (CMV status not recorded). Some clones in this sample may be carry-over from other donors' samples.

This clonotype was seen at least ten times. V and J are TRBV7-8 and TRBJ2-5; D unresolved. Germline V gene sequence: CDR1 SGHVS, CDR2 FQNEAQ. CDR3 length equals 13 residues. The V and J ends lost 2 bases and 5 bases respectively, with 9 bases between them. The CDR3 sequence: CASSLRLRETQYF. CDR3 coding DNA: TGTGCCAGCAGCTTAAGGCTCCGGGAGACCCAGTACTTC.

This clonotype was seen a few times. This sequence joins TRBV12-3 or TRBV12-4 and TRBJ1-2; D possibly corresponds to TRBD1 (6 bases). This CDR3 contains 16 residues. Trimming stripped 4 bases from V and 6 bases from J, with 21 bases between. The CDR3 nucleotides are TGTGCCAGCAGTTCGGAAACCTACAGGGTGATGGATGGCTACACCTTC. Its translation is CASSSETYRVMDGYTF.

This sequence joins TRBV6-2 or TRBV6-3 and TRBJ1-5; 9 positions match TRBD1. The CDR3 length is 15 residues. Germline V lookup: CDR1 MNHEY, CDR2 SVGEGT. Trimming at V came to 6 bases and at J to 5 bases, leaving 8 bases not matched to a gene. CDR3 protein: CASRRITGGDQPQHF. The CDR3 region has the DNA TGTGCCAGCAGACGTATTACAGGGGGCGATCAGCCCCAGCATTTT.

The chain links TRBV7-6 to TRBJ2-7; no firm D call. This CDR3 contains 14 residues. The V gene's germline CDR1 is SGHVS and CDR2 FNYEAQ. With 5 bases removed from V and 1 base from J, the gap between germline ends came to 12 bases. CDR3: CASSDRLGSYEQYF. As DNA, the CDR3 is TGTGCCAGCAGCGACCGCCTGGGATCCTACGAGCAGTACTTC.

V gene TRBV7-9 combines with J gene TRBJ1-4; D is unresolved. The V gene lost 6 bases and the J gene lost 8 bases, with 19 bases spanning the gap. The germline V gene has CDR1 SEHNR and CDR2 FQNEAQ (reference sequence). The CDR3 runs 15 residues. Here the CDR3 reads CASSTRPSEGEKLFF. The CDR3, as DNA: TGTGCCAGCAGTACCAGACCGTCTGAGGGCGAAAAACTGTTTTTT.

The chain employs TRBV28 and TRBJ2-1; 9 nucleotides agree with TRBD1. J lost 8 bases, V lost 2 bases, and 13 bases had no gene match. The CDR3 is 17 amino acids. Per the germline V gene, CDR1 is MDHEN and CDR2 is SYDVKM. The CDR3 loop is CASSLIGTGTGFDEQFF. For the CDR3, the DNA is TGTGCCAGCAGTTTAATTGGTACCGGGACAGGGTTTGATGAGCAGTTCTTC.

This clonotype was detected a few times. The chain is built from TRBV7-9 and TRBJ2-1; no clear D gene. CDR3 size: 11 residues. The V end lost 3 bases, the J end lost 10 bases, and 7 bases lay between the germline ends. CDR1 is SEHNR and CDR2 is FQNEAQ in the germline V gene (reference sequence). The CDR3 sequence is CASSFLREQFF. DNA for the CDR3: TGTGCCAGCAGCTTTCTCCGAGAGCAGTTCTTC. Complete variable domain (other parts from reference TRBV7-9 and TRBJ2-1): DTGVSQNPRHKITKRGQNVTFRCDPISEHNRLYWYRQTLGQGPEFLTYFQNEAQLEKSRLLSDRFSAERPKGSFSTLEIQRTEQGDSAMYLCASSFLREQFFGPGTRLTVL.

The gene calls are TRBV20-1 and TRBJ1-2, with no clear D. The germline V gene encodes CDR1 DFQATT and CDR2 SNEGSKA (reference sequence). The CDR3 contains 12 residues. V was cut by 6 bases and J by 7 bases, with 15 bases left in between. The CDR3 coding sequence is TGCAGTGCCGAAAGCGCTTGGACTGGCTACACCTTC. Translated, it gives CSAESAWTGYTF.

This clonotype was seen only a few times. The chain employs TRBV12-3 or TRBV12-4 and TRBJ2-7; D uncertain. This CDR3 is built from 12 residues. V was pared by 1 base and J by 6 bases, with 7 bases between. This CDR3 reads CASSLGSLEQYF. CDR3 DNA: TGTGCCAGCAGTTTAGGGTCCCTCGAGCAGTACTTC.

This clonotype showed up just a few times. The chain uses TRBV7-6 and TRBJ1-5; TRBD1 might be the D (6 bases). The CDR3 extends over 14 amino acids. CDR1 and CDR2 (germline): SGHVS, FNYEAQ. The V end lost 10 bases, the J end lost 5 bases, and 18 bases lay between the germline ends. The CDR3 nucleotides read TGTGCCACCACAGGGCAGGGTGCCGATCAGCCCCAGCATTTT. It translates to CATTGQGADQPQHF.

This clonotype was observed many times. The gene calls are TRBV7-6 and TRBJ1-2, with unresolved D. The CDR3 is 13 amino acids. CDR1 and CDR2 from the germline V gene are SGHVS and FNYEAQ. The ends were cut back, 2 bases at V and 5 bases at J, with 9 bases in the middle. As DNA, the CDR3 is TGTGCCAGCAGCTTAAGGCCCAAGTATGGCTACACCTTC. This translates into CASSLRPKYGYTF.

The chain recombines TRBV12-3 or TRBV12-4 with TRBJ2-1; D is tentatively TRBD1 or TRBD2 (5 bases each). The V gene lost 4 bases and the J gene lost 3 bases, with 13 bases spanning the gap. The CDR3 has 15 residues. CDR3 sequence reads: CASSSGRARYNEQFF. The CDR3 nucleotides read TGTGCCAGCAGTTCGGGGCGGGCCCGCTACAATGAGCAGTTCTTC.

This clonotype occurred many times. V is TRBV7-2 and J is TRBJ2-2; D possibly corresponds to TRBD1 (6 bases). Germline CDR1 and CDR2: SGHTA and FQGNSA. Trimming cost V 1 base and J 0 bases, with 18 bases left between them. This CDR3 contains 19 residues. The CDR3 loop reads CASSLDRNTGLANTGELFF. For the CDR3, the DNA is TGTGCCAGCAGCTTAGACCGGAACACAGGGCTCGCGAACACCGGGGAGCTGTTTTTT.

This clonotype has a handful of counts. The gene calls are TRBV19 and TRBJ1-1; possibly TRBD1 for D (5 bases). V was pared by 2 bases and J by 2 bases, with 18 bases between. CDR1 LNHDA and CDR2 SQIVND come from the germline V gene (reference sequence). This CDR3 is built from 17 residues. CDR3 nucleotide sequence: TGTGCCAGTAGTATAATTTTCTCGACGGGGCGTAACACTGAAGCTTTCTTT. As protein: CASSIIFSTGRNTEAFF.

V usage is TRBV7-9 and J usage is TRBJ2-1; no definite D call. The ends were cut back, 8 bases at V and 1 base at J, with 9 bases in the middle. This CDR3 comprises 13 residues. Germline lookup yields CDR1 SEHNR and CDR2 FQNEAQ (reference sequence). CDR3 loop: CASPGDSYNEQFF. Written as DNA, the CDR3 is TGTGCCAGCCCGGGTGATTCCTACAATGAGCAGTTCTTC.

The chain is built from TRBV3-1 and TRBJ1-1; 9 nucleotides line up with TRBD1. CDR1 and CDR2 (germline): LGHDT, YNNKEL (reference sequence). The CDR3 has 16 residues. V lost 0 bases to trimming and J lost 1 base; unmatched junction nucleotides: 3. CDR3 loop: CASSQELGQGNTEAFF. The CDR3 DNA sequence: TGTGCCAGCAGCCAAGAGTTGGGACAGGGGAACACTGAAGCTTTCTTT.

The chain combines TRBV6-6 with TRBJ2-5, with a weak D call TRBD1 (6 bases). The ends were cut back, 5 bases at V and 4 bases at J, with 14 bases in the middle. This CDR3 spans 14 amino acids. Germline loops: CDR1 MNHNY, CDR2 SVGAGI (reference sequence). The CDR3 reads CASSRVGGVETQYF. CDR3 coding DNA: TGTGCCAGCAGTAGGGTAGGGGGTGTAGAGACCCAGTACTTC.

This rearrangement joins TRBV19 to TRBJ1-4, with 8 nucleotides matching TRBD1. The J segment lost 6 bases and the V segment lost 3 bases, leaving 6 bases of the junction unmatched. This CDR3 comprises 15 residues. Germline-derived CDR1 and CDR2 are LNHDA and SQIVND (reference sequence). The CDR3 protein is CASSILTGVDEKLFF. The DNA of the CDR3 is TGTGCCAGTAGTATTCTGACAGGGGTGGATGAAAAACTGTTTTTT. The full variable domain, rest sourced from reference TRBV19 and TRBJ1-4, is DGGITQSPKYLFRKEGQNVTLSCEQNLNHDAMYWYRQDPGQGLRLIYYSQIVNDFQKGDIAEGYSVSREKKESFPLTVTSAQKNPTAFYLCASSILTGVDEKLFFGSGTQLSVL.

This clonotype was counted many times. The CDR3 sequence is CASSDIAGGFTDTQYF. The CDR3 DNA reads as TGTGCCAGCAGCGACATAGCGGGGGGGTTCACAGATACGCAGTATTTT. J is TRBJ2-3 and V is TRBV27, with 11 bases matching TRBD2. The germline V gene has CDR1 MNHEY and CDR2 SMNVEV (reference sequence). This CDR3 comprises 16 residues. J was trimmed by 2 bases and V by 6 bases; bases with no gene match: 7.

The rearrangement joins TRBV10-3 to TRBJ2-7; the D gene is possibly TRBD1 (6 bases). The V end was cut by 3 bases, the J end by 2 bases, with 11 bases between. The CDR3 is 14 amino acids. The germline CDR1 and CDR2 sequences are ENHRY and SYGVKD. DNA of the CDR3: TGTGCCATCAGTGATTGGGGGCGAACCTACGAGCAGTACTTC. Protein: CAISDWGRTYEQYF.

This clonotype was recorded only once. A much more abundant neighbour one base away suggests this may be a read error. The chain employs TRBV7-9 and TRBJ2-3; 8 bases map to TRBD2. Per germline, CDR1 SEHNR and CDR2 FQNEAQ (reference sequence). The length of the CDR3 is 14 residues. CDR3 protein: CVSLLIGGADTQYF. In DNA form, the CDR3 reads TGTGTCAGCTTACTCATCGGGGGGGCAGATACGCAGTATTTT.

This CDR3 is CASSFAGGPEWETQYF. The CDR3 DNA is TGTGCCAGCAGTTTTGCGGGGGGGCCTGAATGGGAGACCCAGTACTTC. This chain links TRBV28 with TRBJ2-5, with 9 bases aligning to TRBD2. The CDR3 is 16 residues long. The germline CDR1 and CDR2 sequences are MDHEN and SYDVKM. Losses at the gene ends were 3 bases for V and 5 bases for J; bases not matched to a gene: 10. Combining the CDR3 with reference TRBV28 and TRBJ2-5 gives the whole variable domain DVKVTQSSRYLVKRTGEKVFLECVQDMDHENMFWYRQDPGLGLRLIYFSYDVKMKEKGDIPEGYSVSREKKERFSLILESASTNQTSMYLCASSFAGGPEWETQYFGPGTRLLVL.

In its sample, this clonotype was seen once. The genes are TRBV7-9 and TRBJ2-1, with a possible D match to TRBD2 (5 bases). CDR3 length equals 12 residues. CDR1 and CDR2 from the germline V gene are SEHNR and FQNEAQ (reference sequence). The V end was cut by 5 bases, the J end by 15 bases, with 17 bases between. The CDR3 region is CASSPGPGDPFF. Written as DNA, the CDR3 is TGTGCCAGCAGCCCCGGGCCCGGGGATCCGTTCTTC.